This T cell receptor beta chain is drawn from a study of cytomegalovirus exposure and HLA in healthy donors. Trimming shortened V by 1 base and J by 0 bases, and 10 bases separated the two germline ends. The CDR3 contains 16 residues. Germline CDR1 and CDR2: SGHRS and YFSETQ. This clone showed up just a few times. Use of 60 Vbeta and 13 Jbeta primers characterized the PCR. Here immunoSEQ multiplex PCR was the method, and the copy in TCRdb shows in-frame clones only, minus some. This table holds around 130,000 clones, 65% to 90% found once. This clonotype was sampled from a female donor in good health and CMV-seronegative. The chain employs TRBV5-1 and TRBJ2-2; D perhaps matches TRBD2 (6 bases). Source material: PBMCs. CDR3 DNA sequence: TGCGCCAGCAGCTTGTGGGCGGGGACGAACACCGGGGAGCTGTTTTTT. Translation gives CASSLWAGTNTGELFF.